Reported below is one T cell receptor (beta chain). The sample originates from a study of blood T cell repertoires in COVID-19. V dropped 6 bases and J dropped 3; count of bases not matched to a gene: 6. This CDR3 has 16 residues. Germline CDR1 and CDR2: SGHAT and FQNNGV. The assay was immunoSEQ multiplex PCR, and TCRdb's table has in-frame clones only and misses some. Here the sample spans around 100,000 clones, approximately 92% being singletons. This clonotype originated in a man aged 50-60 years with active COVID-19. Material: peripheral blood. This rearrangement joins TRBV11-2 to TRBJ2-2, with 11 positions matching TRBD1. The CDR3 bases are TGTGCCAGCAGACAAATGGGACAGGGGGACACCGGGGAGCTGTTTTTT. Protein: CASRQMGQGDTGELFF.